The clone carrying this T cell receptor (beta chain) is a singleton in its sample. The source of the sample is a study of T-cell reconstitution after alpha-beta-depleted transplantation in children. Unique molecular identifiers were used to barcode this TCRbeta library. TCRdb analysed the PCR reads with MiXCR anew, one entry per CDR3 protein. The data hold about half a million distinct CDR3 sequences, with around 13% observed a single time. The CDR3 totals 12 residues. Trimming took off 6 bases at V and 6 bases at J, with 11 bases between the two ends. This receptor was obtained from a human donor who donated a stem cell graft to a child with combined immunodeficiency. This chain connects TRBV12-3 or TRBV12-4 to TRBJ1-2; D perhaps matches TRBD1 (5 bases). Sample: PBMCs from the stem cell graft donor, taken from the stem cell graft. The DNA of the CDR3 is TGTGCCAGCAGCGGGCAGGGAAATGGCTACACCTTC. Its translation is CASSGQGNGYTF.